Presented here are 25 T cell receptor beta chains from one specimen sequenced in a study of blood T cell repertoires in COVID-19. Measured with immunoSEQ multiplex PCR; TCRdb has only the in-frame clones, and not every one. There are some 120,000 clones in the sample; around 90% occur only once, and about 4.5% lies in the top ten. Sequences were obtained from peripheral blood. All receptors come from a man aged 55-75 years with COVID-19, enrolled during active disease.

V usage is TRBV12-5 and J usage is TRBJ1-5; no definite D call. The CDR3 is 14 residues long. The V gene's germline CDR1 is LGHNT and CDR2 FRNRAP. The V end lost 6 bases, the J end lost 1 base, and 10 bases lay between the germline ends. CDR3 sequence (DNA): TGTGCTAGTGGACGAGACACCAGCAATCAGCCCCAGCATTTT. Translating it yields CASGRDTSNQPQHF. Based on the CDR3 plus reference TRBV12-5 and TRBJ1-5, the full variable domain is DARVTQTPRHKVTEMGQEVTMRCQPILGHNTVFWYRQTMMQGLELLAYFRNRAPLDDSGMPKDRFSAEMPDATLATLKIQPSEPRDSAVYFCASGRDTSNQPQHFGDGTRLSIL.

The CDR3 is CASSGDRGPNTEAFF. CDR3 in DNA: TGCGCCAGCAGCGGGGACAGGGGGCCGAACACTGAAGCTTTCTTT. This chain connects TRBV5-1 to TRBJ1-1; TRBD1 agrees at 12 bases. The germline gives CDR1 SGHRS, CDR2 YFSETQ. With V trimmed by 4 bases and J by 1 base, 2 bases remained unmatched. The CDR3 spans 15 residues.

This sequence joins TRBV5-1 and TRBJ1-1; 10 nucleotides agree with TRBD1. CDR3 length equals 15 residues. Trimming at V came to 5 bases and at J to 3 bases, leaving 7 bases not matched to a gene. The V gene's germline CDR1 is SGHRS and CDR2 YFSETQ. The CDR3 DNA reads TGCGCCAGCAGACCGACAGGGGGCGCGGACACTGAAGCTTTCTTT. It specifies CASRPTGGADTEAFF.

This clone was observed a single time. The chain combines TRBV18 with TRBJ1-3, with D unresolved. This CDR3 comprises 16 residues. CDR1 and CDR2 (germline): KGHSH, LQKENI. V lost 0 bases, J lost 0 bases, and 9 bases lay in between. The CDR3 is CASSPPGGVSGNTIYF. Written as DNA, the CDR3 is TGTGCCAGCTCACCACCGGGAGGAGTCTCTGGAAACACCATATATTTT. Combining the CDR3 with reference TRBV18 and TRBJ1-3 gives the whole variable domain NAGVMQNPRHLVRRRGQEARLRCSPMKGHSHVYWYRQLPEEGLKFMVYLQKENIIDESGMPKERFSAEFPKEGPSILRIQQVVRGDSAAYFCASSPPGGVSGNTIYFGEGSWLTVV.

The chain employs TRBV5-1 and TRBJ1-4, with D possibly matching TRBD1 (5 bases). CDR3 length: 18 amino acids. The germline gives CDR1 SGHRS, CDR2 YFSETQ. Trimming took off 4 bases at V and 0 bases at J, with 19 bases between the two ends. DNA for the CDR3: TGCGCCAGCAGCCTCGTGACAGACACAAAAGCAACTAATGAAAAACTGTTTTTT. It translates to CASSLVTDTKATNEKLFF.

In this sample, this clone turned up a few times. V is TRBV30 and J is TRBJ1-5; 7 bases line up with TRBD1. Germline trimming cut 1 base from V and 3 bases from J; bases unmatched to any gene: 3. Per the germline V gene, CDR1 is GTSNPN and CDR2 is SVGIG (reference sequence). The CDR3 contains 14 residues. The CDR3 region has the DNA TGTGCCTGGAGTGGGGGACAGACCAATCAGCCCCAGCATTTT. It yields the protein CAWSGGQTNQPQHF.

V usage is TRBV7-3 and J usage is TRBJ2-2; no firm D call. Trimming took 4 bases from V and 7 from J, leaving 10 bases between them. Germline V CDR1 and CDR2: SGHTA, FQGTGA. The CDR3 runs 13 residues. The DNA of the CDR3 is TGTGCCAGCAGCTATACCGAACACGGGGAGCTGTTTTTT. The encoded protein is CASSYTEHGELFF. Variable domain in full (rest from reference TRBV7-3 and TRBJ2-2): GAGVSQTPSNKVTEKGKYVELRCDPISGHTALYWYRQSLGQGPEFLIYFQGTGAADDSGLPNDRFFAVRPEGSVSTLKIQRTERGDSAVYLCASSYTEHGELFFGEGSRLTVL.

V is TRBV19 and J is TRBJ1-4; 7 nucleotides agree with TRBD1. Per germline, CDR1 LNHDA and CDR2 SQIVND (reference sequence). The CDR3 contains 15 residues. Trimming took 3 bases from V and 5 from J; bases not matched to a gene: 6. The CDR3 DNA reads TGTGCCAGTAGTATGGGCCAGGGGGGAAATGAAAAACTGTTTTTT. Its protein is CASSMGQGGNEKLFF.

This chain links TRBV24-1 with TRBJ1-2; TRBD1 agrees at 7 bases. The J segment lost 4 bases and the V segment lost 3 bases, leaving 7 bases of the junction unmatched. Per the germline V gene, CDR1 is KGHDR and CDR2 is SFDVKD. The CDR3 contains 15 residues. CDR3 residues: CATSDPNRGSYGYTF. Here the CDR3 DNA reads TGTGCCACCAGTGATCCTAACAGGGGAAGCTATGGCTACACCTTC.

J is TRBJ2-2 and V is TRBV28; 8 bases agree with TRBD1. The CDR3 totals 19 residues. The J segment lost 0 bases and the V segment lost 3 bases, leaving 12 bases of the junction unmatched. From germline, CDR1 is MDHEN and CDR2 SYDVKM. Here the CDR3 reads CASSLALFQGASNTGELFF. The CDR3 DNA reads as TGTGCCAGCAGTTTGGCCCTCTTCCAGGGGGCGTCGAACACCGGGGAGCTGTTTTTT.

This rearrangement joins TRBV27 to TRBJ1-4, with a tentative D call TRBD1 (5 bases). Germline V gene data show CDR1 as MNHEY and CDR2 as SMNVEV (reference sequence). The CDR3 runs to 14 residues. Trimming removed 6 bases from V and 8 bases from J, with 16 bases in between. CDR3 residues: CASSRGGMREKLFF. In DNA form, the CDR3 reads TGTGCCAGCAGCCGGGGGGGGATGAGAGAAAAACTGTTTTTT.

This chain links TRBV7-2 with TRBJ2-1; a weak D match, TRBD2 (6 bases). V was clipped by 2 bases and J by 6 bases, with 14 bases between them. The germline V gene encodes CDR1 SGHTA and CDR2 FQGNSA. The CDR3 length is 15 residues. CDR3 in DNA: TGTGCCAGCAGCTTAAACGGGAGAAATCTCAATGAGCAGTTCTTC. It translates to CASSLNGRNLNEQFF.

The chain links TRBV10-2 to TRBJ2-7; D possibly corresponds to TRBD2 (5 bases). CDR1 WSHSY and CDR2 SAAADI come from the germline V gene. V shed 0 bases and J shed 2 bases, with 20 bases lying between them. The CDR3 covers 18 residues. The CDR3 spells CASSESRVRRVIPYEQYF. CDR3 coding DNA: TGCGCCAGCAGTGAGTCGAGAGTCAGGCGGGTTATACCCTACGAGCAGTACTTC.

The genes are TRBV19 and TRBJ2-3; 9 bases are a match to TRBD1. The CDR3 has 16 amino acids. V gave up 1 base and J gave up 1 base; unmatched junction bases: 3. Germline lookup yields CDR1 LNHDA and CDR2 SQIVND (reference sequence). As DNA, the CDR3 is TGTGCCAGTAGTATAGGTACAGGGGGCCGCACAGATACGCAGTATTTT. It translates to CASSIGTGGRTDTQYF.

The chain has TRBV6-6 and TRBJ1-1; the match to TRBD1 covers 10 bases. The junction had 3 bases not matched to a gene; V was cut back by 6 bases and J by 5 bases. There are 13 residues in the CDR3. Germline lookup yields CDR1 MNHNY and CDR2 SVGAGI (reference sequence). The CDR3 loop is CASSDRGQTEAFF. The DNA of the CDR3 is TGTGCCAGCAGCGACAGGGGGCAGACTGAAGCTTTCTTT.

The chain couples TRBV2 to TRBJ2-1; D is unresolved. Germline lookup yields CDR1 SNHLY and CDR2 FYNNEI. The CDR3 loop spans 13 amino acids. The ends were cut back, 3 bases at V and 9 bases at J, with 12 bases in the middle. The CDR3 DNA sequence: TGTGCCAGCAGTGATTTTCGAGCTGTTGAGCAGTTCTTC. Translating gives CASSDFRAVEQFF.

This chain uses TRBV15 with TRBJ1-3; D gene ambiguous. V lost 3 bases to trimming and J lost 4 bases, with 7 bases between them. This CDR3 has 13 amino acids. Germline V gives CDR1 LNHNV, CDR2 YYDKDF (reference sequence). The DNA for the CDR3 is TGTGCCACCAGCAGGACATACGGAAACACCATATATTTT. Its protein product is CATSRTYGNTIYF.

This rearrangement joins TRBV5-4 to TRBJ1-5; D perhaps matches TRBD1 (5 bases). V lost 5 bases and J 2 bases, leaving 20 bases between the germline ends. Germline values: CDR1 SGHNT, CDR2 YYREEE (reference sequence). This CDR3 is built from 17 residues. The CDR3 bases are TGTGCCAGCAGTTCCGGGCCATACCAAGGGGGCAATCAGCCCCAGCATTTT. It is translated as CASSSGPYQGGNQPQHF.

This clone was seen a handful of times. The genes are TRBV19 and TRBJ2-6; D unclear. V lost 1 base and J 5 bases, leaving 9 bases between the germline ends. The CDR3 has 15 amino acids. CDR1 and CDR2 from the germline V gene are LNHDA and SQIVND (reference sequence). The CDR3 DNA is TGTGCCAGTAGTATAGGAGATGCCAGGGCCAACGTCCTGACTTTC. Amino acid sequence: CASSIGDARANVLTF.

In its sample, this clone was seen once. The V and J genes are TRBV28 and TRBJ2-3; 13 bases fit TRBD2. V was clipped by 6 bases and J by 3 bases; unmatched bases: 9. Germline V gene sequence: CDR1 MDHEN, CDR2 SYDVKM. CDR3 length: 17 amino acids. The CDR3 is CASRRTSGRFWTDTQYF. In DNA form, the CDR3 reads TGTGCCAGCAGGCGGACTAGCGGGAGATTTTGGACAGATACGCAGTATTTT.

V is TRBV21-1 and J is TRBJ2-2; the table gives TRBD1 as D, unverified against the DNA. TRBV21-1 is a recognized pseudogene. The CDR3 sequence is 19 residues long. The CDR3 region has the DNA TGTGCCAGCAGCAAGAGAGACAGATGGTCTGGTAACAACACCGGGGAGCTGTTTTTT. Translation: CASSKRDRWSGNNTGELFF.

The V gene is TRBV28, the J gene TRBJ1-1; TRBD1 aligns across 7 bases. J was trimmed by 8 bases and V by 2 bases; bases with no gene match: 2. Germline CDR1 is MDHEN and CDR2 is SYDVKM. The length of the CDR3 is 12 residues. CDR3 loop: CASSLDREEAFF. DNA for the CDR3: TGTGCCAGCAGTTTAGACAGGGAGGAAGCTTTCTTT.

The DNA of the CDR3 is TGTGCCGGGGGGGCCCCACGAGGGAATGAGCAGTTCTTC. Amino acid sequence: CAGGAPRGNEQFF. This sequence joins TRBV12-3 or TRBV12-4 and TRBJ2-1; TRBD2 might be the D (7 bases). With 11 bases removed from V and 7 bases from J, the gap between germline ends came to 18 bases. The CDR3 is 13 residues long.

This clone was recorded only once. The chain is built from TRBV6-5 and TRBJ1-4; the D gene is possibly TRBD1 (5 bases). V was trimmed by 11 bases and J by 0 bases, leaving 13 bases between them. Germline V gene lookup returns CDR1 MNHEY and CDR2 SVGAGI. This CDR3 is 14 amino acids long. The CDR3 bases are TGTGCCTCACGTGGGGCGGCAACTAATGAAAAACTGTTTTTT. This translates into CASRGAATNEKLFF.

This chain connects TRBV28 to TRBJ1-2, with 9 bases matching TRBD1. The CDR3 covers 15 residues. Germline V lookup: CDR1 MDHEN, CDR2 SYDVKM. J was trimmed by 6 bases and V by 6 bases; bases with no gene match: 11. The CDR3 loop reads CASRLTTGTGNGYTF. In DNA form, the CDR3 reads TGTGCCAGCAGGCTTACAACCGGGACAGGGAATGGCTACACCTTC.